This T cell receptor beta chain is from a study (dated by TCRdb to between 2015 and 2016). The study in broad terms: Whether tumor-infiltrating Tregs in breast cancer are recruited from blood Tregs or converted in situ from other CD4+ T cell subsets was tested. What the work shows at the level of the full study, not this receptor alone: The greatest overlap of tumor-infiltrating Treg TCR alpha and beta sequences was observed with tumor naive CD4+ T cells, followed by blood naive CD4+ T cells. Tumor memory CD4+ T cell TCR gene usage clustered with blood and lymph node memory CD4+ cells and lymph node naive CD4+ cells. The larger-cohort validation was restricted to a single TCR beta V-J rearrangement rather than whole repertoires.

Full-length TCR variable regions were amplified by 5' RACE PCR using constant-region reverse primers, and then by semi-nested PCR using Nested Universal Primer A. The ReliaPrep RNA Cell Miniprep System was used to extract total RNA, which was then reverse transcribed into 5'RACE-ready cDNA with the SMARTer RACE 5'/3' Kit. Multiplex adaptors were used to barcode full-length TCR alpha and beta libraries, and the barcoded libraries were sequenced on an Illumina MiSeq. On the authors' methods: Sequencing data were pooled across the five patients for each of nine subset-tissue groups and compared by unsupervised clustering of TCR gene usage. The Morisita-Horn index was used to calculate repertoire similarity, with shared sequences weighted by how much each contributed to each repertoire. Clones were called with MiXCR by TCRdb after fastp trimmed the public reads at Q25, and only in-frame beta chains were retained. Identical CDR3 proteins give one entry, which carries the most common genes and DNA. What appears here as the V and J calls and clone size reflects TCRdb's work, not the paper's. The sample records under 45,000 distinct CDR3 sequences, less than 25% of which are singletons. The ten largest account for around 4% of the sample.

This clonotype was detected ten times or more. Its antigen is currently not known. Within one base of it there is no much larger clone, and no base qualities were kept. Via the germline V gene, CDR1 is SGHTA and CDR2 FQGNSA. V lost 5 bases and J lost 3 bases; the stretch between them is 10 bases long. Inclusive of the bounding cysteine and phenylalanine, the CDR3 is 13 residues long. Here the CDR3 DNA is all that survives: 39 bases in frame from base 1. Tregs were isolated as CD4+CD25+CD127-/low cells. Tregs, naive and memory CD4+ T cells from tumor, blood and ipsilateral draining lymph nodes of a few breast cancer patients underwent full-length TCR alpha and beta sequencing. Ficoll density gradient centrifugation was used to isolate mononuclear cells from either lymph nodes or roughly 50 ml of peripheral blood. Sorted cell populations were confirmed by FACS to exceed 90% purity.

The rearranged chain carries TRBV7-2 and TRBJ1-1; the D gene is possibly TRBD1, with 5 bases matching. Material for sequencing was Tregs sorted from blood. The sequence was obtained from a female donor with breast cancer. The nucleotide sequence reads TGTGCCAGCAGCCGGGACCGCTACACTGAAGCTTTCTTT. Its protein reads: CASSRDRYTEAFF.